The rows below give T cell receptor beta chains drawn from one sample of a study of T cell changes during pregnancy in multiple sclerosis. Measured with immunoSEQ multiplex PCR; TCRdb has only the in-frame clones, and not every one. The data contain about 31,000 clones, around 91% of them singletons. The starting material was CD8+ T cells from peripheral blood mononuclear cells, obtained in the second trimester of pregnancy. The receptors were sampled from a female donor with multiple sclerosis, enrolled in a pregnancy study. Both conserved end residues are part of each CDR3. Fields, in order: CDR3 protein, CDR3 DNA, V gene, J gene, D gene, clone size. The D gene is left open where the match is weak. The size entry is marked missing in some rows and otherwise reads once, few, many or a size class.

CDR3aa: CASSPGTGGVRNYEQYF
CDR3nt: TGTGCCAGCAGTCCCGGGACAGGGGGCGTAAGGAATTACGAGCAGTACTTC
v_gene: TRBV7-6
j_gene: TRBJ2-7
d_gene: TRBD1
abundance: -

CDR3aa: CASSLDRLYEKLFF
CDR3nt: TGCGCCAGCAGCTTGGACAGGTTGTACGAAAAACTGTTTTTT
v_gene: TRBV5-1
j_gene: TRBJ1-4
d_gene: -
abundance: -

CDR3aa: CAPSGDRPHEQYF
CDR3nt: TGTGCCCCCTCGGGGGACAGGCCCCACGAGCAGTACTTC
v_gene: TRBV19
j_gene: TRBJ2-7
d_gene: TRBD1
abundance: -

CDR3aa: CASSPTGGGNTEAFF
CDR3nt: TGTGCCAGTAGTCCCACAGGGGGAGGGAACACTGAAGCTTTCTTT
v_gene: TRBV19
j_gene: TRBJ1-1
d_gene: TRBD1
abundance: -

CDR3aa: CASSQQHGRAPAGELFF
CDR3nt: TGCGCCAGCAGCCAACAACACGGCAGGGCCCCCGCCGGGGAGCTGTTTTTT
v_gene: TRBV4-1
j_gene: TRBJ2-2
d_gene: -
abundance: -

CDR3aa: CASSLEPGDNEQFF
CDR3nt: TGCGCCAGCAGCTTGGAGCCGGGGGACAATGAGCAGTTCTTC
v_gene: TRBV5-1
j_gene: TRBJ2-1
d_gene: -
abundance: -

CDR3aa: CASSWTSGAYEQYF
CDR3nt: TGCGCCAGCAGCTGGACTAGCGGAGCCTACGAGCAGTACTTC
v_gene: TRBV5-1
j_gene: TRBJ2-7
d_gene: TRBD2
abundance: -

CDR3aa: CASSQDRGGLSEAFF
CDR3nt: TGCGCCAGCAGCCAAGATCGAGGGGGCTTGAGTGAAGCTTTCTTT
v_gene: TRBV4-3
j_gene: TRBJ1-1
d_gene: TRBD1
abundance: -

CDR3aa: CASSLTPGLLAGSTDTQYF
CDR3nt: TGTGCCAGCAGCTTAACCCCCGGCCTCCTAGCGGGGTCAACAGATACGCAGTATTTT
v_gene: TRBV13
j_gene: TRBJ2-3
d_gene: TRBD2
abundance: once

CDR3aa: CASDTSSRYEQYF
CDR3nt: TGTGCCAGCGATACTAGCTCTAGGTACGAGCAGTACTTC
v_gene: TRBV2
j_gene: TRBJ2-7
d_gene: -
abundance: -

CDR3aa: CASSLGEVTGELFF
CDR3nt: TGTGCCAGCAGTTTGGGGGAGGTTACCGGGGAGCTGTTTTTT
v_gene: TRBV27
j_gene: TRBJ2-2
d_gene: -
abundance: -

CDR3aa: CASSLSSFDEQFF
CDR3nt: TGTGCCAGCAGTTTATCTAGTTTCGATGAGCAGTTCTTC
v_gene: TRBV27
j_gene: TRBJ2-1
d_gene: -
abundance: -

CDR3aa: CASSPPGLLDYGYTF
CDR3nt: TGTGCCAGCAGCCCGCCGGGTCTGTTAGACTATGGCTACACCTTC
v_gene: TRBV11-3
j_gene: TRBJ1-2
d_gene: -
abundance: -

CDR3aa: CAISEVDYEQYF
CDR3nt: TGTGCCATCAGTGAAGTAGACTACGAGCAGTACTTC
v_gene: TRBV10-3
j_gene: TRBJ2-7
d_gene: -
abundance: -

CDR3aa: CASSGKGEHEQYF
CDR3nt: TGTGCCAGCAGCGGCAAGGGGGAACACGAGCAGTACTTC
v_gene: TRBV7-9
j_gene: TRBJ2-7
d_gene: -
abundance: -

CDR3aa: CASSISPVTEAFF
CDR3nt: TGTGCCAGTAGTATTAGCCCAGTAACTGAAGCTTTCTTT
v_gene: TRBV19
j_gene: TRBJ1-1
d_gene: -
abundance: once

CDR3aa: CASSLTGTANTEAFF
CDR3nt: TGTGCCAGCAGCTTGACCGGGACAGCGAACACTGAAGCTTTCTTT
v_gene: TRBV9
j_gene: TRBJ1-1
d_gene: TRBD1
abundance: -

CDR3aa: CASSRWTGDLNTEAFF
CDR3nt: TGTGCCAGCAGTCGCTGGACAGGGGACTTGAACACTGAAGCTTTCTTT
v_gene: TRBV27
j_gene: TRBJ1-1
d_gene: TRBD1
abundance: -

CDR3aa: CASSRDREVQPQHF
CDR3nt: TGTGCCAGCAGTCGGGACAGGGAGGTACAGCCCCAGCATTTT
v_gene: TRBV7-9
j_gene: TRBJ1-5
d_gene: TRBD1
abundance: -

CDR3aa: CASSIYYQETQYF
CDR3nt: TGTGCCAGCAGTATATACTACCAAGAGACCCAGTACTTC
v_gene: TRBV27
j_gene: TRBJ2-5
d_gene: -
abundance: -

CDR3aa: CASSLRDSSYSPLHF
CDR3nt: TGTGCCAGCAGCTTAAGGGACTCGAGCTACTCACCCCTCCACTTT
v_gene: TRBV9
j_gene: TRBJ1-6
d_gene: -
abundance: few

CDR3aa: CSANPGQMNTEAFF
CDR3nt: TGCAGCGCGAACCCGGGACAGATGAACACTGAAGCTTTCTTT
v_gene: TRBV29-1
j_gene: TRBJ1-1
d_gene: TRBD1
abundance: -

CDR3aa: CASSQDFLAGVVQFF
CDR3nt: TGCGCCAGCAGCCAAGATTTCCTAGCGGGAGTGGTGCAGTTCTTC
v_gene: TRBV4-1
j_gene: TRBJ2-1
d_gene: TRBD2
abundance: -

CDR3aa: CACRQGTSGNTIYF
CDR3nt: TGTGCCTGCCGACAGGGGACCTCTGGAAACACCATATATTTT
v_gene: TRBV30
j_gene: TRBJ1-3
d_gene: TRBD1
abundance: -

CDR3aa: CATSPEIGGNEQFF
CDR3nt: TGTGCCACCAGCCCAGAGATTGGAGGTAATGAGCAGTTCTTC
v_gene: TRBV15
j_gene: TRBJ2-1
d_gene: -
abundance: -

CDR3aa: CASRTGGNTEAFF
CDR3nt: TGTGCCAGCCGCACAGGGGGCAACACTGAAGCTTTCTTT
v_gene: TRBV2
j_gene: TRBJ1-1
d_gene: TRBD1
abundance: -

CDR3aa: CASSGTETDTQYF
CDR3nt: TGTGCCAGCAGTGGGACTGAGACAGATACGCAGTATTTT
v_gene: TRBV6-1
j_gene: TRBJ2-3
d_gene: -
abundance: -

CDR3aa: CASSSWAGSNQPQHF
CDR3nt: TGTGCCAGCAGCTCTTGGGCAGGGAGCAATCAGCCCCAGCATTTT
v_gene: TRBV5-6
j_gene: TRBJ1-5
d_gene: -
abundance: -

CDR3aa: CASSLRPGGDQKLFF
CDR3nt: TGTGCCAGCAGTTTAAGGCCGGGGGGCGATCAAAAACTGTTTTTT
v_gene: TRBV27
j_gene: TRBJ1-4
d_gene: -
abundance: -

CDR3aa: CASRPGAPLEQYF
CDR3nt: TGTGCCAGCAGACCGGGAGCCCCCCTCGAGCAGTACTTC
v_gene: TRBV6-6
j_gene: TRBJ2-7
d_gene: -
abundance: -

CDR3aa: CASSSLFDVRDGNQPQHF
CDR3nt: TGTGCCAGCAGTTCCCTATTTGATGTCAGGGATGGCAATCAGCCCCAGCATTTT
v_gene: TRBV27
j_gene: TRBJ1-5
d_gene: -
abundance: -

CDR3aa: CASSPSGQNEQFF
CDR3nt: TGTGCCAGCAGCCCCTCTGGACAAAATGAGCAGTTCTTC
v_gene: TRBV13
j_gene: TRBJ2-1
d_gene: -
abundance: -

CDR3aa: CASSLFPGGWDEQYF
CDR3nt: TGTGCCAGCAGTTTATTTCCAGGGGGGTGGGACGAGCAGTACTTC
v_gene: TRBV28
j_gene: TRBJ2-7
d_gene: -
abundance: -

CDR3aa: CSVEVRESGLYEQYF
CDR3nt: TGCAGCGTTGAAGTACGGGAAAGCGGGCTCTACGAGCAGTACTTC
v_gene: TRBV29-1
j_gene: TRBJ2-7
d_gene: -
abundance: -

CDR3aa: CASSFSGGTDTQYF
CDR3nt: TGTGCCAGCAGCTTTAGCGGGGGTACAGATACGCAGTATTTT
v_gene: TRBV5-6
j_gene: TRBJ2-3
d_gene: TRBD2
abundance: few

CDR3aa: CASSASRTGRDYNEQFF
CDR3nt: TGTGCCAGCAGCGCATCTCGGACCGGGAGGGACTACAATGAGCAGTTCTTC
v_gene: TRBV9
j_gene: TRBJ2-1
d_gene: TRBD2
abundance: -

CDR3aa: CASSPASGASTDTQYF
CDR3nt: TGTGCCAGCAGCCCAGCTAGCGGAGCTAGCACAGATACGCAGTATTTT
v_gene: TRBV7-9
j_gene: TRBJ2-3
d_gene: TRBD2
abundance: -

CDR3aa: CASSLEGDEAFF
CDR3nt: TGTGCCAGCAGCTTAGAGGGGGATGAAGCTTTCTTT
v_gene: TRBV7-9
j_gene: TRBJ1-1
d_gene: -
abundance: -

CDR3aa: CASSGGLAGDGQETQYF
CDR3nt: TGTGCCAGCAGCGGGGGACTAGCGGGAGACGGGCAAGAGACCCAGTACTTC
v_gene: TRBV5-4
j_gene: TRBJ2-5
d_gene: TRBD2
abundance: -

CDR3aa: CASSWDSKNIQYF
CDR3nt: TGTGCCAGCAGTTGGGACAGCAAAAACATTCAGTACTTC
v_gene: TRBV27
j_gene: TRBJ2-4
d_gene: TRBD1
abundance: -

CDR3aa: CASSLRNRNTGELFF
CDR3nt: TGTGCCAGCAGCTTGCGGAACAGGAACACCGGGGAGCTGTTTTTT
v_gene: TRBV5-6
j_gene: TRBJ2-2
d_gene: -
abundance: -

CDR3aa: CASSSGGPYNEQFF
CDR3nt: TGTGCCAGCAGCTCAGGGGGCCCCTACAATGAGCAGTTCTTC
v_gene: TRBV13
j_gene: TRBJ2-1
d_gene: TRBD1
abundance: -

CDR3aa: CASSYRQGWNTEAFF
CDR3nt: TGTGCCAGCAGCTACCGACAGGGCTGGAACACTGAAGCTTTCTTT
v_gene: TRBV7-9
j_gene: TRBJ1-1
d_gene: TRBD1
abundance: -

CDR3aa: CASSPREVNGANVLTF
CDR3nt: TGTGCCAGCAGCCCTAGGGAGGTCAATGGGGCCAACGTCCTGACTTTC
v_gene: TRBV7-6
j_gene: TRBJ2-6
d_gene: -
abundance: -

CDR3aa: CASSPPSTDMNTEAFF
CDR3nt: TGTGCCAGCTCACCACCCTCGACAGACATGAACACTGAAGCTTTCTTT
v_gene: TRBV18
j_gene: TRBJ1-1
d_gene: -
abundance: -